The clone carrying this T cell receptor (beta chain) showed up just once. Its antigen is not known. This sample is drawn from a study of CD8+CD57+ T cells in acquired aplastic anemia. Overall study: Roughly 3 ug was the average amount of DNA from sorted CD4+ and CD8+ cells.

Findings and caveats of the study: No significant patient-versus-control difference appeared in CD8+ Simpson's diversity.

CDR3 size: 15 residues. V lost 4 bases to trimming and J lost 0 bases, with 10 bases between them. Germline assignment: CDR1 SNHLY and CDR2 FYNNEI. Genomic DNA acted as the template from which TCR beta VDJ combination and CDR3 sequence profiling were carried out. TCRdb independently ran MiXCR on the reads; one entry per CDR3 protein. The sample contains 180,000 or so distinct CDR3 sequences, around 45% of which appear only once. The chain couples TRBV2 to TRBJ2-1; D not resolved. The material sequenced was sorted CD4+, CD8+, or CD8+CD57+ T cells (not recorded which) from PBMCs. The TCR comes from a human donor in good health. The CDR3 nucleotides are TGTGCCAGCAGTGCAAGAGCTGGCTCCTACAATGAGCAGTTCTTC. The encoded protein is CASSARAGSYNEQFF.